These T cell receptor beta chains were read from a single sample in a study of cytomegalovirus exposure and HLA in healthy donors. Using immunoSEQ multiplex PCR, the repertoire was profiled, and TCRdb retains in-frame clones only, with some absent. The top ten clones hold almost 3% of a sample with some 110,000 clones, about four fifths of them seen once. The sequencing input was PBMCs. The origin of the receptors is a woman aged 18-30 years in good health and CMV-seropositive. Each CDR3 is given with its conserved first and last residue. Fields, in order: J gene, D gene, V gene, CDR3 protein. A D gene is named only where the DNA matches it firmly.

J: TRBJ2-1
D: TRBD1
V: TRBV27
CDR3: CASSLTTGLVYNEQFF

J: TRBJ1-3
D: -
V: TRBV28
CDR3: CASSQRTDSGNTIYF

J: TRBJ1-2
D: TRBD1
V: TRBV6-6
CDR3: CASTGRGIYGYTF

J: TRBJ2-7
D: TRBD1
V: TRBV6-6
CDR3: CASSNLQGASSYEQYF

J: TRBJ2-1
D: TRBD2
V: TRBV18
CDR3: CASSLLTSGGEQFF

J: TRBJ2-6
D: -
V: TRBV7-9
CDR3: CASSLEGTGANVLTF

J: TRBJ2-7
D: TRBD1
V: TRBV11-3
CDR3: CASSATPGGGHYEQYF

J: TRBJ2-7
D: TRBD1
V: TRBV7-8
CDR3: CASSDRDRGLGEQYF

J: TRBJ2-7
D: -
V: TRBV18
CDR3: CASSRRDTHYEQYF

J: TRBJ1-4
D: TRBD1
V: TRBV30
CDR3: CAWSVPQGAGEKLFF

J: TRBJ1-5
D: -
V: TRBV6-6
CDR3: CASSFRLSNQPQHF

J: TRBJ1-1
D: -
V: TRBV7-9
CDR3: CASSSRGKVGTEAFF

J: TRBJ2-2
D: TRBD1
V: TRBV27
CDR3: CASSFPTQGVRGELFF

J: TRBJ2-5
D: TRBD2
V: TRBV2
CDR3: CASSRINRLAGKETQYF

J: TRBJ2-7
D: -
V: TRBV5-4
CDR3: CASSLEQGYEQYF

J: TRBJ1-5
D: -
V: TRBV27
CDR3: CASSLRHAGVNPQPQHF

J: TRBJ1-3
D: -
V: TRBV14
CDR3: CASSVGGLGNTIYF

J: TRBJ2-3
D: -
V: TRBV7-9
CDR3: CASSLALTSSDTQYF

J: TRBJ2-7
D: -
V: TRBV6-5
CDR3: CASRNQGLYEQYF

J: TRBJ1-5
D: TRBD1
V: TRBV27
CDR3: CASSLLGQHSNQPQHF

J: TRBJ1-1
D: -
V: TRBV6-1
CDR3: CASRPQGLNTEAFF

J: TRBJ2-7
D: -
V: TRBV27
CDR3: CASTPTRDTYEQYF

J: TRBJ1-1
D: -
V: TRBV6-5
CDR3: CASSRSYSGGTEAFF

J: TRBJ2-5
D: -
V: TRBV30
CDR3: CAWRYRPGRGQETQYF

J: TRBJ2-7
D: TRBD2
V: TRBV4-2
CDR3: CASSQDRASGTYEQYF

J: TRBJ1-1
D: -
V: TRBV5-1
CDR3: CASSRGTAVNTEAFF

J: TRBJ1-5
D: TRBD1
V: TRBV18
CDR3: CASSYDRGNQPQHF

J: TRBJ2-7
D: -
V: TRBV5-1
CDR3: CASSLGQASYEQYF

J: TRBJ1-2
D: -
V: TRBV6-4
CDR3: CASNPGGTNYGYTF

J: TRBJ1-2
D: -
V: TRBV7-8
CDR3: CASSLNRVAYGYTF

J: TRBJ1-6
D: -
V: TRBV7-9
CDR3: CASSPVRGNSPLHF

J: TRBJ1-2
D: TRBD1
V: TRBV5-1
CDR3: CASSLVVLTRGDRDIGYTF

J: TRBJ2-2
D: -
V: TRBV4-1
CDR3: CASSLLSRVDTGELFF

J: TRBJ2-1
D: -
V: TRBV11-2
CDR3: CASTLAGISYNEQFF

J: TRBJ2-7
D: TRBD1
V: TRBV7-9
CDR3: CSSSPGQGDSYEQYF

J: TRBJ1-4
D: TRBD1
V: TRBV6-6
CDR3: CASIDRQGGTNEKLFF

J: TRBJ2-2
D: TRBD1
V: TRBV28
CDR3: CASDRGRSGELFF

J: TRBJ2-1
D: -
V: TRBV2
CDR3: CASSYPRDWYSNEQFF

J: TRBJ1-1
D: -
V: TRBV7-9
CDR3: CSSGGTEAFF

J: TRBJ2-7
D: -
V: TRBV19
CDR3: CASSIGTAIYEQYF

J: TRBJ1-3
D: TRBD1
V: TRBV15
CDR3: CATSRDGGQVNQGNTIYF

J: TRBJ2-7
D: -
V: TRBV2
CDR3: CASSERQAYEQYF